This T cell receptor (beta chain) was sequenced for a study of cytomegalovirus exposure and HLA in healthy donors. Background on the study: Of the donors genotyped, approximately 430 in all, 65% to 90% fell in the Caucasian-associated ancestry cluster.

CDR1 SEHNR and CDR2 FQNEAQ come from the germline V gene (reference sequence). Losses at the gene ends were 4 bases for V and 2 bases for J; bases not matched to a gene: 9. CDR3 length: 16 amino acids. PCR used 60 Vbeta primers and 13 Jbeta primers. The repertoire was sequenced with immunoSEQ multiplex PCR; TCRdb's copy has only in-frame clones and lacks some. Of around 94,000 clones in the sample, around four fifths were seen once. Worth noting for this clone: Other DNA sequences within the sample encode an identical CDR3.

The receptor's source is a woman between 40 and 50 years old in good health and CMV-seronegative. This sequence joins TRBV7-9 and TRBJ2-3, with 7 bases fitting TRBD1. The sequenced sample was PBMCs. DNA of the CDR3: TGTGCCAGCAGCTCCCTTTGGACAGGATCCACAGATACGCAGTATTTT. Its protein product is CASSSLWTGSTDTQYF.